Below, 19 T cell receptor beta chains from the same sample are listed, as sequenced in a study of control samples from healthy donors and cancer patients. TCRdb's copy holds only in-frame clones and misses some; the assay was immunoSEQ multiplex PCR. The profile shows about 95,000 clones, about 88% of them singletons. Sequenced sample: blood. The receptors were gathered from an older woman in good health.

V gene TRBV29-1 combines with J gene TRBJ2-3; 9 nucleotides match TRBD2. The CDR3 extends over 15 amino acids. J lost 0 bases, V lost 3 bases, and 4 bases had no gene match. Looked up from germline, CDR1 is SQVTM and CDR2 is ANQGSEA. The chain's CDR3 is CSVERGGTSTDTQYF. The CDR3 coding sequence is TGCAGCGTTGAGCGGGGGGGGACTAGCACAGATACGCAGTATTTT.

As DNA, the CDR3 is TGTGCCAGCAGCCAAGATACAGGGGGCCGCCAGGGCTACACCTTC. Translated, it gives CASSQDTGGRQGYTF. V and J are TRBV14 and TRBJ1-2, with 9 bases aligning to TRBD1. The CDR3 is made up of 15 amino acids. V lost 0 bases, J lost 8 bases, and 7 bases stayed unmatched. Germline V gene lookup returns CDR1 SGHDN and CDR2 FVKESK.

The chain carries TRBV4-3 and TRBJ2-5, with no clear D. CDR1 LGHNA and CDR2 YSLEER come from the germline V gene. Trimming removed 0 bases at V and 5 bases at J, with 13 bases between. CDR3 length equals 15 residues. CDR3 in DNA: TGCGCCAGCAGCCAAGAGGGCAGGTCAGCCGAGACCCAGTACTTC. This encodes CASSQEGRSAETQYF.

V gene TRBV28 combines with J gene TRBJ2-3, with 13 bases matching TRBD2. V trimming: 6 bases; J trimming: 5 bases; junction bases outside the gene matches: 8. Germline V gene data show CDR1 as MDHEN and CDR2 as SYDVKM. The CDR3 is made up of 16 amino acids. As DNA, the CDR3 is TGTGCCAGCAGCACACCGGGACTAGCGGGGAGAGATACGCAGTATTTT. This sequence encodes CASSTPGLAGRDTQYF. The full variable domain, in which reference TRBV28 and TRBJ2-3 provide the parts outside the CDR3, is DVKVTQSSRYLVKRTGEKVFLECVQDMDHENMFWYRQDPGLGLRLIYFSYDVKMKEKGDIPEGYSVSREKKERFSLILESASTNQTSMYLCASSTPGLAGRDTQYFGPGTRLTVL.

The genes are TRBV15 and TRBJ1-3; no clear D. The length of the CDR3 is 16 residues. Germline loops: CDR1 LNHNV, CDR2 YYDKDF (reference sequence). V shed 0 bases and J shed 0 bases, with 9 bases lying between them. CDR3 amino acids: CATSRDRPGSGNTIYF. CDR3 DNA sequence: TGTGCCACCAGCAGAGATAGGCCAGGCTCTGGAAACACCATATATTTT.

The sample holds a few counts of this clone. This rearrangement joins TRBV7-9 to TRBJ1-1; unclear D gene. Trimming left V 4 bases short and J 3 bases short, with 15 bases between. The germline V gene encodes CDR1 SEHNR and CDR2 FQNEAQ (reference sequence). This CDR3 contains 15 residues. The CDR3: CASSSSYTVHTEAFF. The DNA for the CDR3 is TGTGCCAGCAGCTCCTCTTACACAGTTCACACTGAAGCTTTCTTT.

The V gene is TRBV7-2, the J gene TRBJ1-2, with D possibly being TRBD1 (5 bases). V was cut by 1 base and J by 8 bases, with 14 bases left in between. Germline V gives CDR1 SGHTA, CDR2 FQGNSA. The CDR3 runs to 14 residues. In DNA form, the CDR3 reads TGTGCCAGCAGCTTAGTAAGAACAGGAAACGGCTACACCTTC. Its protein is CASSLVRTGNGYTF.

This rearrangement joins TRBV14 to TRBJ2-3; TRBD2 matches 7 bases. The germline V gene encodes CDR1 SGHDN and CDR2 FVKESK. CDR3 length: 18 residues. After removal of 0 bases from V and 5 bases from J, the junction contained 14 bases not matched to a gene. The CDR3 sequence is CASSQDLTLAAGGDTQYF. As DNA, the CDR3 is TGTGCCAGCAGCCAAGATCTCACCCTAGCGGCCGGGGGAGATACGCAGTATTTT.

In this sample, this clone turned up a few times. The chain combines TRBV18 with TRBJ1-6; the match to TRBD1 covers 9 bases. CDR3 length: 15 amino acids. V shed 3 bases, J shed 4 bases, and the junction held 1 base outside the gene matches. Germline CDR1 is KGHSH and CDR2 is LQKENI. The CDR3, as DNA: TGTGCCAGCTCACCGGGACAGGGATATAATTCACCCCTCCACTTT. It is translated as CASSPGQGYNSPLHF.

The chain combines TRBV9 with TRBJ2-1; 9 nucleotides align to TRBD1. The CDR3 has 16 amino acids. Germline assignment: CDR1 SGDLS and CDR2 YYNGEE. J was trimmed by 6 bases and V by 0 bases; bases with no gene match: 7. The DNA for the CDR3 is TGTGCCAGCAGCGTAGGGAGCCGGGACAGGGTCAATGAGCAGTTCTTC. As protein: CASSVGSRDRVNEQFF.

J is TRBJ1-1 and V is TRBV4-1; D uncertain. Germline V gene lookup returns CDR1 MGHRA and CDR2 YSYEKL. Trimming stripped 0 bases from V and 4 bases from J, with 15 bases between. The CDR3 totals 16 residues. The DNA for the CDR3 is TGCGCCAGCAGCCAAGATGGAGGCGAGGGTTTCACTGAAGCTTTCTTT. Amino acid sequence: CASSQDGGEGFTEAFF.

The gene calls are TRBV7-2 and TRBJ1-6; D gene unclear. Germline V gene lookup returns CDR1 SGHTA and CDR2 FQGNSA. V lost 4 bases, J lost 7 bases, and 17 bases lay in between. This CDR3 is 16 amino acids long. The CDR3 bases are TGTGCCAGCAGCTCCACTTCGAGGGTGGGGAATTCACCCCTCCACTTT. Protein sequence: CASSSTSRVGNSPLHF. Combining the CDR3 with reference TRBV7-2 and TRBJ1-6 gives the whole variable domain GAGVSQSPSNKVTEKGKDVELRCDPISGHTALYWYRQSLGQGLEFLIYFQGNSAPDKSGLPSDRFSAERTGGSVSTLTIQRTQQEDSAVYLCASSSTSRVGNSPLHFGNGTRLTVT.

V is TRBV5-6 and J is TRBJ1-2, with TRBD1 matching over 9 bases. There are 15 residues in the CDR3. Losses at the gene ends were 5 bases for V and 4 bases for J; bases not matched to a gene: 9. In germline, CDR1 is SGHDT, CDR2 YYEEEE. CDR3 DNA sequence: TGTGCCAGCAGGATACAGGGGGCGTCCCTCTATGGCTACACCTTC. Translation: CASRIQGASLYGYTF. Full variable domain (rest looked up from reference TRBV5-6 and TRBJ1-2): DAGVTQSPTHLIKTRGQQVTLRCSPKSGHDTVSWYQQALGQGPQFIFQYYEEEERQRGNFPDRFSGHQFPNYSSELNVNALLLGDSALYLCASRIQGASLYGYTFGSGTRLTVV.

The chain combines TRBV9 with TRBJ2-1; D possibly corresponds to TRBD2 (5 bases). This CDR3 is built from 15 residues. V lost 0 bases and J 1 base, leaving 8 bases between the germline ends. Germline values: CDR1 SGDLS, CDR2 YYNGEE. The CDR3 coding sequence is TGTGCCAGCAGCGTAGGGGGAGAATCCTACAATGAGCAGTTCTTC. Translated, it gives CASSVGGESYNEQFF. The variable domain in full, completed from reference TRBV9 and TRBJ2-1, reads DSGVTQTPKHLITATGQRVTLRCSPRSGDLSVYWYQQSLDQGLQFLIQYYNGEERAKGNILERFSAQQFPDLHSELNLSSLELGDSALYFCASSVGGESYNEQFFGPGTRLTVL.

DNA for the CDR3: TGTGCCAGCAGTTCCAGGGGGCGCCTAGGAAATGAAAAACTGTTTTTT. Its translation is CASSSRGRLGNEKLFF. This chain links TRBV6-5 with TRBJ1-4; 8 bases map to TRBD1. Trimming at V came to 4 bases and at J to 5 bases, leaving 9 bases not matched to a gene. The CDR3 has 16 amino acids. The germline V gene has CDR1 MNHEY and CDR2 SVGAGI.

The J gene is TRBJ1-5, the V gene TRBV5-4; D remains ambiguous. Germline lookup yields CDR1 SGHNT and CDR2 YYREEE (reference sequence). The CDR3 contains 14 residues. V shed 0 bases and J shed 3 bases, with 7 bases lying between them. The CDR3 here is CASSLGGFNQPQHF. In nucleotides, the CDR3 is TGTGCCAGCAGCTTGGGCGGCTTCAATCAGCCCCAGCATTTT.

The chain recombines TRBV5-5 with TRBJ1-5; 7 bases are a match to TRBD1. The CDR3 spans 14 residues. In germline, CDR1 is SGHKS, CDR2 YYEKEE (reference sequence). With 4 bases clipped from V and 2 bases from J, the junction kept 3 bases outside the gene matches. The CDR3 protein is CASSPGTGNQPQHF. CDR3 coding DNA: TGTGCCAGCAGCCCAGGGACAGGCAATCAGCCCCAGCATTTT.

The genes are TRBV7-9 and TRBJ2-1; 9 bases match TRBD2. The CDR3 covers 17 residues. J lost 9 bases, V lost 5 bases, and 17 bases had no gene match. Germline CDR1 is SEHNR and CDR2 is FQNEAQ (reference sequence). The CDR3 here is CASSRTGTGLAAGEQFF. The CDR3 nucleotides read TGTGCCAGCAGCCGAACCGGCACGGGACTAGCAGCGGGTGAGCAGTTCTTC.

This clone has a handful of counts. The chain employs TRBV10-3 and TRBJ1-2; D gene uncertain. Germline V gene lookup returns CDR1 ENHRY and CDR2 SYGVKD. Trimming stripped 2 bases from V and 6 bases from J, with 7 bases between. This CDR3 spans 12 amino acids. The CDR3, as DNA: TGTGCCATCAGTGAGGTCTCTGATGGCTACACCTTC. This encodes CAISEVSDGYTF.